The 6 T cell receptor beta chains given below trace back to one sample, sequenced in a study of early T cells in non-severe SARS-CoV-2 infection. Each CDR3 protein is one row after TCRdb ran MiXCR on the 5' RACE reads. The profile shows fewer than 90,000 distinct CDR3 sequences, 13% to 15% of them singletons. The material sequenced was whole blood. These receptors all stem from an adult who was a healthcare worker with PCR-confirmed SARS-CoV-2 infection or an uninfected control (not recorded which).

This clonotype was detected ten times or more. The CDR3 loop is CASSGNEIGEAFF. CDR3 DNA sequence: TGTGCCAGCAGTGGGAACGAGATTGGAGAAGCTTTCTTT. V usage is TRBV2 and J usage is TRBJ1-1; no definite D call. Germline V gene lookup returns CDR1 SNHLY and CDR2 FYNNEI. V was trimmed by 4 bases and J by 8 bases, leaving 14 bases between them. The CDR3 sequence is 13 residues long.

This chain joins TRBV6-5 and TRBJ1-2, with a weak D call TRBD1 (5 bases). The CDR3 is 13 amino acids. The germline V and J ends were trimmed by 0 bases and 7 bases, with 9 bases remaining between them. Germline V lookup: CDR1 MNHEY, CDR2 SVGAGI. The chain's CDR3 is CASSYSRGAGYTF. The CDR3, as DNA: TGTGCCAGCAGTTACTCGAGAGGGGCTGGCTACACCTTC.

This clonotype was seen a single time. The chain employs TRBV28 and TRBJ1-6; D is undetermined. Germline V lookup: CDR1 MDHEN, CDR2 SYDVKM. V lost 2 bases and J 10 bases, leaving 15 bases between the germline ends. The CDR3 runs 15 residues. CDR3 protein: CASSLLLGDRSPLHF. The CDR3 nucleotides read TGTGCCAGCAGTTTACTTCTTGGGGATCGATCACCCCTCCACTTT.

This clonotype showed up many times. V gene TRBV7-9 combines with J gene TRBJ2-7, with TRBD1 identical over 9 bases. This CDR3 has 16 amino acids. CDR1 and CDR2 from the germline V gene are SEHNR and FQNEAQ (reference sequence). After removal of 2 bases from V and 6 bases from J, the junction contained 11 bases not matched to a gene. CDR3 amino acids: CASSLNSGTGIGEQYF. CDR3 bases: TGTGCCAGCAGCTTAAACTCCGGGACAGGGATTGGCGAGCAGTACTTC. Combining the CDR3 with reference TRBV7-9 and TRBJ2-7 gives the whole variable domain DTGVSQNPRHKITKRGQNVTFRCDPISEHNRLYWYRQTLGQGPEFLTYFQNEAQLEKSRLLSDRFSAERPKGSFSTLEIQRTEQGDSAMYLCASSLNSGTGIGEQYFGPGTRLTVT.

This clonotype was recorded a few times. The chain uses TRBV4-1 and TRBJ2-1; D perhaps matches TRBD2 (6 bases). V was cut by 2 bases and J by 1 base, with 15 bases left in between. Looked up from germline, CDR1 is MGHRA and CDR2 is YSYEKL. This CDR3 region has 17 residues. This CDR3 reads CASSQPRLVRSYNEQFF. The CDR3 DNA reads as TGCGCCAGCAGCCAACCAAGACTAGTACGATCCTACAATGAGCAGTTCTTC.

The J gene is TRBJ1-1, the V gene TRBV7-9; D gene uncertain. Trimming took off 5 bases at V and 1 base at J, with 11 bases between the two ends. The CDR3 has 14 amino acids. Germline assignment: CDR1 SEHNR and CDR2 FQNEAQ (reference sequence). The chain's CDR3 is CASSPGYPNTEAFF. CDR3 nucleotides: TGTGCCAGCAGCCCTGGGTACCCGAACACTGAAGCTTTCTTT.